The clone carrying this TCR beta chain was counted between two and nine times. V was clipped by 3 bases and J by 9 bases, with 12 bases between them. There are 12 residues in the CDR3. The V gene's germline CDR1 is SGHTA and CDR2 FQGNSA. TCRdb re-derived calls from the RT-PCR reads in MiXCR, one entry per CDR3 protein. The table lists about 680,000 distinct CDR3 sequences, 13% to 15% of them singletons, with 3.6% in the top ten. The source of this sequence is a female donor in good health, serving as a healthy control. The chain is built from TRBV7-2 and TRBJ2-7; tentatively, D is TRBD1 (7 bases). Source material: memory CD4+ T cells from blood. CDR3 bases: TGTGCCAGCAGCTTCAGACAGGGAGGGCAGTACTTC. Translated, it gives CASSFRQGGQYF.